A selection of T cell receptor beta chains follows, all from one sample in a study of shared clonotypes between healthy human individuals. The table came from immunoSEQ multiplex PCR; TCRdb's copy has only in-frame clones and leaves some out. The table includes about 800,000 clones, 96% detected once. The sequenced sample consisted of naive CD8+ T cells sorted from blood. All receptors come from a man younger than 40 in good health. The CDR3 runs from the conserved cysteine through the conserved F or W. A D gene is named only where the DNA matches it firmly. Not every row has a clone size; where given, it reads once, few, many or a size class.

j_call cdr3_length v_call clone_size d_call cdr3_nt cdr3_aa
TRBJ1-2 13 TRBV6-5 . . TGTGCCAGCAGACGGGGACGGCTGGATGGCTACACCTTC CASRRGRLDGYTF
TRBJ2-7 15 TRBV27 . . TGTGCCAGCAGGTCGGAGCCGGGACACATATACGAGCAGTACTTC CASRSEPGHIYEQYF
TRBJ2-1 15 TRBV19 . . TGTGCCAGTACGTATTGGGGGGCAGATTACAATGAGCAGTTCTTC CASTYWGADYNEQFF
TRBJ2-2 17 TRBV4-1 . . TGCGCCAGCAGCCAAGCTCATGGGGGGCAGTACACCGGGGAGCTGTTTTTT CASSQAHGGQYTGELFF
TRBJ2-7 14 TRBV6-5 few . TGTGCCAGCAGTTACCAGACGAGCTCCTACGAGCAGTACTTC CASSYQTSSYEQYF
TRBJ2-7 15 TRBV9 few TRBD2 TGTGCCAGCAGCGTAGAGCCTAGCGGGAACTACGAGCAGTACTTC CASSVEPSGNYEQYF
TRBJ2-5 14 TRBV5-1 . . TGCGCCAGCAGCTTGGGATCGGGTAAAGAGACCCAGTACTTC CASSLGSGKETQYF
TRBJ2-3 16 TRBV9 . TRBD2 TGTGCCAGCAGCGGGACTCGCGGACTAGAAACAGATACGCAGTATTTT CASSGTRGLETDTQYF
TRBJ2-2 14 TRBV6-6 . . TGTGCCAGCAGTTACTCTCAGGAAACCGGGGAGCTGTTTTTT CASSYSQETGELFF
TRBJ2-3 13 TRBV29-1 . . TGCAGCGTTGCCCTGATCGGCACAGATACGCAGTATTTT CSVALIGTDTQYF
TRBJ2-1 13 TRBV5-1 . . TGCGCCAGCAGCTTGGCCGCCCCCAATGAGCAGTTCTTC CASSLAAPNEQFF
TRBJ2-7 13 TRBV7-9 . . TGTGCCAGCAGCCCCCCCGAAGACTACGAGCAGTACTTC CASSPPEDYEQYF
TRBJ1-3 15 TRBV15 once . TGTGCCACCAGCCCAAGGGGGAGCTCTGGAAACACCATATATTTT CATSPRGSSGNTIYF
TRBJ2-1 14 TRBV11-2 . TRBD2 TGTGCCAGCAGTGCACTAGCGGGACCCCCTGAGCAGTTCTTC CASSALAGPPEQFF
TRBJ2-1 16 TRBV28 . TRBD2 TGTGCCAGCAGTGCCCGGGACTACCCGCCGGATGGTGAGCAGTTCTTC CASSARDYPPDGEQFF
TRBJ1-1 14 TRBV7-6 . TRBD1 TGTGCCAGCAGCCACCCCGACAGGGAGCCTGAAGCTTTCTTT CASSHPDREPEAFF
TRBJ2-3 15 TRBV5-5 . . TGTGCCAGCAGCAGGAATGGGGGTTGGACAGATACGCAGTATTTT CASSRNGGWTDTQYF
TRBJ2-1 15 TRBV11-2 . TRBD2 TGTGCCAGCAGCTACGGACTAGCGGGGTACAATGAGCAGTTCTTC CASSYGLAGYNEQFF
TRBJ1-1 15 TRBV7-9 . . TGTGCCAGCAGCCCAAAGCAGCGTTGGGACACTGAAGCTTTCTTT CASSPKQRWDTEAFF
TRBJ2-1 17 TRBV19 . TRBD2 TGTGCCAGTAGTATAGATCGACTAGCGAGCTCCTACAATGAGCAGTTCTTC CASSIDRLASSYNEQFF
TRBJ2-2 13 TRBV9 . . TGTGCCAGCAGCGTTAGGTCGGCTACCGAGCTGTTTTTT CASSVRSATELFF
TRBJ2-1 16 TRBV6-6 . TRBD1 TGTGCCAGCAGTTACTCTGGACAGGGGCCCTACAATGAGCAGTTCTTC CASSYSGQGPYNEQFF
TRBJ2-3 13 TRBV11-2 once . TGTGCCAGCAGCTTTGGCCAGGGGACTCGGCAGTATTTT CASSFGQGTRQYF
TRBJ2-7 13 TRBV29-1 . . TGCAGCGTTCTCTGGGGGAGCCCCTACGAGCAGTACTTC CSVLWGSPYEQYF
TRBJ2-5 15 TRBV9 . . TGTGCCAGCAGCCCCAGGGTGGGAGCCCAAGAGACCCAGTACTTC CASSPRVGAQETQYF
TRBJ1-2 16 TRBV5-1 few TRBD1 TGCGCCAGCAGGAGGAGGACAGGTCCGTCCGGGGATGGCTACACCTTC CASRRRTGPSGDGYTF
TRBJ2-2 11 TRBV19 . . TGTGCCAGTGGGTATACCGGGGAGCTGTTTTTT CASGYTGELFF
TRBJ1-2 12 TRBV25-1 . . TGTGCCAGCATAGGGCAGCTAGGGGGCTACACCTTC CASIGQLGGYTF
TRBJ1-1 15 TRBV7-9 . TRBD1 TGTGCCAGCAACGATAACAGGGGCAGGGGCACTGAAGCTTTCTTT CASNDNRGRGTEAFF
TRBJ1-1 14 TRBV19 . . TGTGCCAGTAGTATGGCAGGGGCTAGGACTGAAGCTTTCTTT CASSMAGARTEAFF
TRBJ2-7 12 TRBV5-4 . . TGTGCCAGCAGCTTCGGGACCGGCGAGCAGTACTTC CASSFGTGEQYF
TRBJ2-4 14 TRBV5-6 once . TGTGCCAGCAGCTCAGACACAGGCAAAAACATTCAGTACTTC CASSSDTGKNIQYF
TRBJ1-5 13 TRBV27 . . TGTGCCAGCAGTTCAGTAAGCAATCAGCCCCAGCATTTT CASSSVSNQPQHF
TRBJ1-4 21 TRBV12-1 . . TGTGCCAGCAGCCCGAAGAGGGGATGCCCTTTTACCGTTGCAACTAATGAAAAACTGTTTTTT CASSPKRGCPFTVATNEKLFF
TRBJ2-1 16 TRBV9 . TRBD2 TGTGCCAGCAGCCCTCCCCTAGCGGGAGTTATGGATGAGCAGTTCTTC CASSPPLAGVMDEQFF
TRBJ2-5 13 TRBV12-5 . TRBD1 TGTGCTAGTGGGCTTACAGGGGTATGGACCCAGTACTTC CASGLTGVWTQYF
TRBJ2-2 18 TRBV7-9 . TRBD2 TGTGCCAGCAGCTCCACACCTCCGGGACTAGGAATGGTCCGGGAGCTGTTTTTT CASSSTPPGLGMVRELFF
TRBJ2-7 11 TRBV28 . . TGTGCCAGCAGTAGGATTTACGAGCAGTACTTC CASSRIYEQYF
TRBJ1-5 14 TRBV19 . . TGTGCCAGTAATCCCGGGATCGTAGTTCAGCCCCAGCATTTT CASNPGIVVQPQHF
TRBJ2-7 17 TRBV5-1 . TRBD1 TGCGCCAGCAGCTGGGCCTATCGGGGACAGGGGATCTCCGAGCAGTACTTC CASSWAYRGQGISEQYF
TRBJ2-7 12 TRBV7-9 . . TGTGCCAGCAGCGAGGGGGGGTACGAGCAGTACTTC CASSEGGYEQYF
TRBJ2-3 16 TRBV25-1 . TRBD2 TGTGCCAGCAGTGAATATAAGCGGGATGTCACAGATACGCAGTATTTT CASSEYKRDVTDTQYF
TRBJ2-1 14 TRBV27 . . TGTGCCAGCAGTTTATCATTGGCCTCCGATGAGCAGTTCTTC CASSLSLASDEQFF
TRBJ2-2 14 TRBV11-2 . TRBD2 TGTGCCAGCAGTACGACTAGCGGCACCGGGGAGCTGTTTTTT CASSTTSGTGELFF
TRBJ2-7 14 TRBV27 . . TGTGCCAGCAACCTGAGACATGGCTCCTACGAGCAGTACTTC CASNLRHGSYEQYF
TRBJ2-2 16 TRBV6-4 . TRBD2 TGTGCCAGCAGTGACCCAACGGGAGGAGGTACCGGGGAGCTGTTTTTT CASSDPTGGGTGELFF
TRBJ2-7 13 TRBV19 . . TGTGCCAGTAGTATTAAAGGGTACCACGAGCAGTACTTC CASSIKGYHEQYF
TRBJ2-7 14 TRBV13 . . TGTGCCAGCAGTCCCGGAGGAGGGTCCTACGAGCAGTACTTC CASSPGGGSYEQYF
TRBJ2-5 13 TRBV4-3 . . TGCGCCAGCAGCCGGGGGACTGGAGAGACCCAGTACTTC CASSRGTGETQYF
TRBJ2-1 16 TRBV30 . TRBD2 TGTGCCTGGAGTATCCGGACTAGCGGGAGGTACAATGAGCAGTTCTTC CAWSIRTSGRYNEQFF